This is a list of T cell receptor beta chains from one sample in a study of beta chain features in type 1 diabetes. Generated by immunoSEQ multiplex PCR, the TCRdb table keeps only in-frame clones and is missing some. The sample lists fewer than 550,000 clones, more than 9.5% occurring once. Input material: naive CD4+ T cells from blood. The receptors were gathered from a young woman in good health. CDR3s include the opening cysteine and the closing phenylalanine or tryptophan. D genes are given only for firm matches. Size tells how often a clone was seen (once, few, many) or the class of an expanded clone, and some rows leave it out.

d_call j_call clone_size v_call cdr3_nt cdr3_aa
TRBD2 TRBJ2-3 few TRBV2 TGTGCCAGCATGAAGCGGGGAAGCACAGATACGCAGTATTTT CASMKRGSTDTQYF
NA TRBJ1-2 NA TRBV28 TGTGCCAGCAGTTTGGGATTCTATGGCTACACCTTC CASSLGFYGYTF
NA TRBJ2-7 NA TRBV6-6 TGTGCCAGCAGGAAGGAGGGGGCATCCTACGAGCAGTACTTC CASRKEGASYEQYF
NA TRBJ2-1 NA TRBV4-1 TGCGCCAGCAGCCAACCTGGACAGAACATCTACAATGAGCAGTTCTTC CASSQPGQNIYNEQFF
NA TRBJ1-2 few TRBV5-6 TGTGCCAGCAGCTTATCAGGCTATGGCTACACCTTC CASSLSGYGYTF
NA TRBJ2-5 many TRBV29-1 TGCAGCGCACTCATTGCGGGGGCAAGGACCCAGTACTTC CSALIAGARTQYF
NA TRBJ2-5 few TRBV7-2 TGTGCCAGCAGCTTAGCTCTGTTCAGGCAAGAGACCCAGTACTTC CASSLALFRQETQYF
TRBD1 TRBJ1-2 few TRBV9 TGTGCCAGCAGCGTTTCCGGACAGGGGGCGACAGGCTACACCTTC CASSVSGQGATGYTF
NA TRBJ2-5 NA TRBV11-2 TGTGCCAGCAGCTTAGCGGGGACAGAGACCCAGTACTTC CASSLAGTETQYF
NA TRBJ2-7 few TRBV21-1 TGTGCCAGCAGCCTTAAACCACCTTACGAGCAGTACTTC CASSLKPPYEQYF